The clone carrying this T cell receptor beta chain was seen a single time. The data derive from a study of T-cell memory formation after mild COVID-19. About the study: Among the donors, TCR clusters were largely specific to each donor.

MiXCR was run by TCRdb on the 5' RACE reads, yielding one entry per CDR3 protein. Here the sample spans a few hundred thousand distinct CDR3 sequences, 15% to 20% being singletons. This receptor was taken from a man aged 18 to 29 who had mild COVID-19 (a few samples of this study predate the infection). Cell type and time point are not known. The sequencing sample was made of PBMCs or a T cell subset sorted from them (not recorded which).

For the CDR3, the DNA is TGTGCCAGCACCCCCCGGGACAGGGTGGCCGAGCAGTACTTC. Its translation: CASTPRDRVAEQYF. This rearrangement joins TRBV27 to TRBJ2-7; 9 positions match TRBD1. The CDR3 length is 14 residues. After removal of 7 bases from V and 6 bases from J, the junction contained 10 bases not matched to a gene. Germline V gene data show CDR1 as MNHEY and CDR2 as SMNVEV (reference sequence).